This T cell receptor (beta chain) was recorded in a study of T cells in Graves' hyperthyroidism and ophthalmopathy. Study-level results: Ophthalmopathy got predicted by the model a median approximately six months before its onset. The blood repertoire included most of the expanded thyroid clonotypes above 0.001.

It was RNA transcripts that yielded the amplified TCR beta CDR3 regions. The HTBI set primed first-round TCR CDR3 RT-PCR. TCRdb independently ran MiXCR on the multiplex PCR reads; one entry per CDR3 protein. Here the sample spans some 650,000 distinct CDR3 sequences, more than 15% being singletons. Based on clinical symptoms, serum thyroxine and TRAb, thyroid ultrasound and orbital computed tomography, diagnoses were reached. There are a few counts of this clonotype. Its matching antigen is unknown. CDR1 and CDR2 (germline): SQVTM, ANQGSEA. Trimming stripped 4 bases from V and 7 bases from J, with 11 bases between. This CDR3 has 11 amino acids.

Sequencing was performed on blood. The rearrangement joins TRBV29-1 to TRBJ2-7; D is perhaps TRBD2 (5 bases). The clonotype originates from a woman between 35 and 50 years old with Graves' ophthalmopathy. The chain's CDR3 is CSVGSGSEQYF. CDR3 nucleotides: TGCAGCGTTGGCAGTGGGAGTGAGCAGTACTTC.